The 9 T cell receptor beta chains reported below all come from one sample, sequenced in a study of CD8+ T cells in alopecia areata. cDNA serving as the sequencing template came from extracted, reverse transcribed RNA. Sequencing used immunoSEQ multiplex PCR; TCRdb keeps in-frame clones, though not all of them. The sample holds 180,000 or so clones, around 51% seen once. Described treatment: oral pan-JAK inhibitor, 5-10 mg twice daily. Here the sequenced sample was CD8+ T cells sorted from blood, taken between weeks 51 and 54, from a patient treated with tofacitinib. The receptor source for this set is a human donor with alopecia areata.

This clone was seen only once. The chain couples TRBV1 to TRBJ2-1; the tabulated D call, TRBD2, remains unverified against the DNA. TRBV1 is labeled a pseudogene. The CDR3 loop spans 19 amino acids. The CDR3 here is CTSSQPTQTRGGSYNEQFF. DNA of the CDR3: TGCACCAGCAGCCAACCAACCCAAACACGGGGGGGCTCCTACAATGAGCAGTTCTTC.

The chain couples TRBV7-2 to TRBJ2-3; TRBD1 matches at 10 bases. The length of the CDR3 is 15 residues. J lost 2 bases, V lost 3 bases, and 2 bases had no gene match. The germline CDR1 and CDR2 sequences are SGHTA and FQGNSA. The DNA for the CDR3 is TGTGCCAGCAGCTTGGACAGGGGGATCACAGATACGCAGTATTTT. This encodes CASSLDRGITDTQYF.

Only a few counts were recorded for this clone. Additional DNA sequences in this sample encode the identical CDR3. The chain has TRBV6-5 and TRBJ1-1, with D perhaps matching TRBD1 (5 bases). Per germline, CDR1 MNHEY and CDR2 SVGAGI. The CDR3 is 13 residues long. Trimming removed 2 bases from V and 4 bases from J, with 8 bases in between. This chain's CDR3 is CASSYGRGTEAFF. CDR3 nucleotides: TGTGCCAGCAGTTACGGGAGGGGCACTGAAGCTTTCTTT.

The rearrangement joins TRBV13 to TRBJ2-5, with D hard to call. Trimming took off 2 bases at V and 1 base at J, with 11 bases between the two ends. Germline lookup yields CDR1 PRHDT and CDR2 FYEKMQ (reference sequence). The length of the CDR3 is 15 residues. This chain's CDR3 is CASSLSGMLQETQYF. The CDR3 DNA is TGTGCCAGCAGCTTATCTGGGATGCTCCAAGAGACCCAGTACTTC.

The rearrangement joins TRBV5-6 to TRBJ1-5, with 9 positions matching TRBD1. The V segment lost 2 bases and the J segment 6 bases; nucleotides outside the gene matches: 3. The CDR3 runs to 14 residues. CDR1 is SGHDT and CDR2 is YYEEEE in the germline V gene. The CDR3 region has the DNA TGTGCCAGCAGCTTAACAGGGGGCAGTCAGCCCCAGCATTTT. Translation: CASSLTGGSQPQHF.

This clone was seen only a few times. This rearrangement joins TRBV19 to TRBJ2-4; the D gene is possibly TRBD2 (6 bases). Germline assignment: CDR1 LNHDA and CDR2 SQIVND (reference sequence). CDR3 length: 13 residues. The germline V and J ends were trimmed by 5 bases and 7 bases, with 12 bases remaining between them. This chain's CDR3 is CASSALAMNIQYF. The CDR3 DNA reads TGTGCCAGTAGTGCACTAGCAATGAACATTCAGTACTTC. Supplemented by reference TRBV19 and TRBJ2-4, the full variable domain reads DGGITQSPKYLFRKEGQNVTLSCEQNLNHDAMYWYRQDPGQGLRLIYYSQIVNDFQKGDIAEGYSVSREKKESFPLTVTSAQKNPTAFYLCASSALAMNIQYFGAGTRLSVL.

The chain joins TRBV29-1 to TRBJ2-1, with D maybe TRBD2 (6 bases). V dropped 3 bases and J dropped 2 bases, with 11 bases sitting between them. The CDR3 extends over 14 amino acids. CDR1 is SQVTM and CDR2 is ANQGSEA in the germline V gene. CDR3 loop: CSVEGGSTYNEQFF. As DNA, the CDR3 is TGCAGCGTTGAGGGGGGATCCACCTACAATGAGCAGTTCTTC.

The rearrangement links TRBV9 to TRBJ2-7; the D gene is possibly TRBD1 (5 bases). The length of the CDR3 is 11 residues. Germline V gene sequence: CDR1 SGDLS, CDR2 YYNGEE. V gave up 2 bases and J gave up 12 bases, with 12 bases separating them. The CDR3 spells CASSVGQQGYF. CDR3 DNA sequence: TGTGCCAGCAGCGTGGGCCAGCAGGGGTACTTC.

This sequence joins TRBV4-3 and TRBJ1-2, with D hard to call. The V gene lost 0 bases and the J gene lost 7 bases, with 9 bases spanning the gap. Germline CDR1 LGHNA, CDR2 YSLEER. This CDR3 contains 13 residues. CDR3 nucleotide sequence: TGCGCCAGCAGCCAAGAGGGAGCGGGTGGCTACACCTTC. Translated: CASSQEGAGGYTF.